Presented here are 28 T cell receptor beta chains from one specimen sequenced in a study of T cell changes during pregnancy in multiple sclerosis. Libraries were prepared by immunoSEQ multiplex PCR; TCRdb keeps only in-frame clonotypes and omits some of them. The repertoire holds 15,000 to 20,000 clones, with less than 90% as singletons. The sequences come from CD8+ T cells from peripheral blood mononuclear cells, collected in the third trimester of pregnancy. These receptors were collected from a female donor in good health, enrolled as a control in a pregnancy study.

This clone counts as medium-sized. The gene calls are TRBV6-4 and TRBJ1-1, with 7 bases aligning to TRBD1. CDR3 size: 15 residues. J was trimmed by 4 bases and V by 0 bases; bases with no gene match: 5. Germline CDR1 MRHNA, CDR2 SNTAGT. The CDR3 DNA reads TGTGCCAGCAGTGACTCGACAGGGAGGCCCACTGAAGCTTTCTTT. Residues: CASSDSTGRPTEAFF.

The rearrangement joins TRBV5-4 to TRBJ1-1; 7 bases map to TRBD1. The V segment lost 4 bases and the J segment 0 bases; nucleotides outside the gene matches: 3. This CDR3 has 14 residues. The germline gives CDR1 SGHNT, CDR2 YYREEE (reference sequence). The CDR3 region has the DNA TGTGCCAGCAGCCGACAGGGATTGAACACTGAAGCTTTCTTT. Translation gives CASSRQGLNTEAFF. Full variable domain (missing parts from reference TRBV5-4 and TRBJ1-1): ETGVTQSPTHLIKTRGQQVTLRCSSQSGHNTVSWYQQALGQGPQFIFQYYREEENGRGNFPPRFSGLQFPNYSSELNVNALELDDSALYLCASSRQGLNTEAFFGQGTRLTVV.

The chain combines TRBV9 with TRBJ2-7, with a weak D call TRBD2 (5 bases). Between the trimmed V and J ends, which lost 0 bases and 5 bases, there was a span of 15 bases. Germline CDR1 reads SGDLS; CDR2 reads YYNGEE. CDR3 size: 15 residues. The CDR3 protein is CASSVGASLRDEQYF. The CDR3 nucleotides are TGTGCCAGCAGCGTAGGAGCTAGTTTGAGGGACGAGCAGTACTTC.

The chain employs TRBV29-1 and TRBJ2-1; 10 nucleotides match TRBD2. Germline values: CDR1 SQVTM, CDR2 ANQGSEA. The length of the CDR3 is 15 residues. The V gene end was trimmed by 6 bases and the J gene end by 6 bases; junction bases not matched to a gene: 11. The CDR3 region is CSVLAGGPGGNEQFF. The CDR3 DNA follows: TGCAGCGTCTTAGCGGGAGGCCCCGGGGGCAATGAGCAGTTCTTC.

The CDR3 loop is CASAHGGNQPQHF. DNA for the CDR3: TGTGCTAGTGCTCACGGAGGCAATCAGCCCCAGCATTTT. The chain has TRBV12-5 and TRBJ1-5, with D unclear. The CDR3 has 13 amino acids. Trimming took off 7 bases at V and 2 bases at J, with 9 bases between the two ends. Looked up from germline, CDR1 is LGHNT and CDR2 is FRNRAP. Looking up the rest from reference TRBV12-5 and TRBJ1-5 gives the full variable domain: DARVTQTPRHKVTEMGQEVTMRCQPILGHNTVFWYRQTMMQGLELLAYFRNRAPLDDSGMPKDRFSAEMPDATLATLKIQPSEPRDSAVYFCASAHGGNQPQHFGDGTRLSIL.

The chain uses TRBV12-5 and TRBJ2-1; D gene uncertain. Trimming left V 3 bases short and J 5 bases short, with 14 bases between. The germline gives CDR1 LGHNT, CDR2 FRNRAP. The CDR3 totals 15 residues. The CDR3 region is CASGFGFPGDNEQFF. The CDR3 coding sequence is TGTGCTAGTGGTTTTGGGTTCCCTGGAGACAATGAGCAGTTCTTC. The whole variable domain, filled in from reference TRBV12-5 and TRBJ2-1, reads DARVTQTPRHKVTEMGQEVTMRCQPILGHNTVFWYRQTMMQGLELLAYFRNRAPLDDSGMPKDRFSAEMPDATLATLKIQPSEPRDSAVYFCASGFGFPGDNEQFFGPGTRLTVL.

The rearrangement joins TRBV6-5 to TRBJ2-7; D ambiguous. Germline CDR1 MNHEY, CDR2 SVGAGI. V was shortened by 0 bases and J by 1 base, with 10 bases between the two germline ends. The CDR3 extends over 15 amino acids. For the CDR3, the DNA is TGTGCCAGCAGTTACTCCTTGGGCTCTTCCTACGAGCAGTACTTC. It encodes CASSYSLGSSYEQYF.

The genes are TRBV2 and TRBJ1-5; TRBD1 matches at 10 bases. The CDR3 length is 13 residues. Losses at the gene ends were 8 bases for V and 7 bases for J; bases not matched to a gene: 5. CDR1 is SNHLY, CDR2 FYNNEI, per germline. The CDR3 reads CASGQGERQPQHF. The CDR3 DNA is TGTGCCAGCGGACAGGGGGAAAGGCAGCCCCAGCATTTT. The variable domain in full, completed from reference TRBV2 and TRBJ1-5, reads EPEVTQTPSHQVTQMGQEVILRCVPISNHLYFYWYRQILGQKVEFLVSFYNNEISEKSEIFDDQFSVERPDGSNFTLKIRSTKLEDSAMYFCASGQGERQPQHFGDGTRLSIL.

The chain uses TRBV4-3 and TRBJ2-3, with 13 bases lining up with TRBD2. Germline CDR1 and CDR2: LGHNA and YSLEER. This CDR3 has 18 amino acids. The V and J ends lost 4 bases and 1 base, in that order; junction bases with no gene match: 8. The CDR3 is CASSPTSGGGLGTDTQYF. In DNA, the CDR3 is TGCGCCAGCAGCCCAACTAGCGGGGGGGGGCTGGGCACAGATACGCAGTATTTT.

This clone was observed once. Relative to the germline gene, one junction end is altered; a read error may explain this. The genes are TRBV7-7 and TRBJ2-5; D gene unclear. CDR3 length: 14 amino acids. CDR1 and CDR2 from the germline V gene are SSHAT and FNYEAQ (reference sequence). CDR3 sequence (DNA): TGTGCTAGCAGCTTAAGCGACCCGGGAGAGACCCAGTACTTC. Amino acid sequence: CASSLSDPGETQYF.

This sequence joins TRBV4-1 and TRBJ1-2; tentative D call: TRBD1 (5 bases). This CDR3 comprises 19 residues. V was shortened by 3 bases and J by 0 bases, with 23 bases between the two germline ends. Germline V gene lookup returns CDR1 MGHRA and CDR2 YSYEKL. Here the CDR3 reads CASSHTPILRQMSNYGYTF. The CDR3 DNA follows: TGCGCCAGCAGCCATACTCCGATTTTAAGACAGATGTCTAACTATGGCTACACCTTC.

The V and J genes are TRBV27 and TRBJ2-5, with D maybe TRBD2 (5 bases). V shed 1 base and J shed 1 base, with 10 bases lying between them. Germline CDR1 and CDR2: MNHEY and SMNVEV (reference sequence). This CDR3 region has 15 residues. CDR3 coding DNA: TGTGCCAGCAGTTTATACGGGGAGACCCAAGAGACCCAGTACTTC. Its translation: CASSLYGETQETQYF.

V usage is TRBV6-5 and J usage is TRBJ2-7, with D perhaps TRBD2 (5 bases). Trimming took 0 bases from V and 6 from J, leaving 15 bases between them. Germline V gene data show CDR1 as MNHEY and CDR2 as SVGAGI. The CDR3 runs 15 residues. CDR3 nucleotide sequence: TGTGCCAGCAGTTACTCGATCGGACTGCCTCTCGAGCAGTACTTC. It yields the protein CASSYSIGLPLEQYF.

The V call is TRBV30, the J call TRBJ1-2, with D possibly being TRBD1 (5 bases). There are 13 residues in the CDR3. The V and J ends lost 3 bases and 4 bases respectively, with 12 bases between them. Germline V gene lookup returns CDR1 GTSNPN and CDR2 SVGIG (reference sequence). The CDR3 DNA follows: TGTGCCTGGAGAAACAGGATTCGCTATGGCTACACCTTC. Its translation: CAWRNRIRYGYTF. Variable domain in full (rest from reference TRBV30 and TRBJ1-2): SQTIHQWPATLVQPVGSPLSLECTVEGTSNPNLYWYRQAAGRGLQLLFYSVGIGQISSEVPQNLSASRPQDRQFILSSKKLLLSDSGFYLCAWRNRIRYGYTFGSGTRLTVV.

This chain connects TRBV25-1 to TRBJ1-2; possible D gene TRBD1, 6 bases. Germline CDR1 reads MGHDK; CDR2 reads SYGVNS. Trimming left V 3 bases short and J 4 bases short, with 9 bases between. The CDR3 extends over 13 amino acids. CDR3 bases: TGTGCCAGCAGTGATGGGGGGGCCTATGGCTACACCTTC. Translating gives CASSDGGAYGYTF.

The chain uses TRBV27 and TRBJ2-7; 7 bases match TRBD1. V gave up 5 bases and J gave up 2 bases; unmatched junction bases: 3. Germline V gene sequence: CDR1 MNHEY, CDR2 SMNVEV (reference sequence). This CDR3 has 13 residues. The CDR3 sequence is CASSRTGAYEQYF. The CDR3 bases are TGTGCCAGCAGTCGGACAGGAGCCTACGAGCAGTACTTC.

This clone was seen just once. The gene calls are TRBV27 and TRBJ2-5, with TRBD1 matching 11 bases. The end of the DNA aligns better with TRBJ2-7, so the J call may be wrong. This CDR3 has 15 residues. Germline CDR1 and CDR2: MNHEY and SMNVEV (reference sequence). The CDR3 sequence: CASSRTGGPSYEQYF. The CDR3 DNA reads TGTGCCAGCAGTCGGACAGGGGGCCCGTCCTACGAGCAGTACTTC.

The chain combines TRBV27 with TRBJ1-2; TRBD1 might be the D (5 bases). V lost 5 bases and J lost 5, with 18 bases in between. CDR1 MNHEY and CDR2 SMNVEV come from the germline V gene (reference sequence). This CDR3 is 15 amino acids long. CDR3 amino acids: CASSAGHEYIYGYTF. DNA of the CDR3: TGTGCCAGCAGTGCTGGACACGAATATATATATGGCTACACCTTC.

The chain carries TRBV6-4 and TRBJ1-5; D perhaps matches TRBD1 (5 bases). Per the germline V gene, CDR1 is MRHNA and CDR2 is SNTAGT. The CDR3 sequence is 15 residues long. V was trimmed by 5 bases and J by 1 base, leaving 12 bases between them. CDR3 coding DNA: TGTGCCAGCAGTCCCGGTAGGGGAAGCAATCAGCCCCAGCATTTT. It codes for CASSPGRGSNQPQHF.

The rearrangement uses TRBV15 and TRBJ1-2, with 11 nucleotides matching TRBD1. The CDR3 loop spans 16 amino acids. Germline trimming cut 0 bases from V and 8 bases from J; bases unmatched to any gene: 8. Germline assignment: CDR1 LNHNV and CDR2 YYDKDF (reference sequence). As DNA, the CDR3 is TGTGCCACCAGCAGAGAAAGGACAGGGGGCCTAGGGGGCTACACCTTC. This codes for CATSRERTGGLGGYTF.

The V and J genes are TRBV6-5 and TRBJ1-1; D not certain. The CDR3 has 15 residues. Trimming removed 0 bases at V and 0 bases at J, with 8 bases between. CDR1 and CDR2 (germline): MNHEY, SVGAGI. CDR3 amino acids: CASSYSSSVNTEAFF. As DNA, the CDR3 is TGTGCCAGCAGTTACTCGAGCTCCGTGAACACTGAAGCTTTCTTT.

V is TRBV19 and J is TRBJ1-3; possibly TRBD1 for D (5 bases). CDR1 is LNHDA, CDR2 SQIVND, per germline (reference sequence). CDR3 length: 13 residues. V dropped 9 bases and J dropped 4 bases, with 13 bases sitting between them. CDR3 sequence reads: CASGGGLGNTIYF. DNA for the CDR3: TGTGCCAGCGGTGGGGGGTTGGGAAACACCATATATTTT.

The chain joins TRBV2 to TRBJ2-7; D remains unclear. CDR1 and CDR2 (germline): SNHLY, FYNNEI. The germline V and J ends were trimmed by 8 bases and 7 bases, with 9 bases remaining between them. The CDR3 has 10 residues. The CDR3 nucleotides read TGTGCCAGCTTGAGTGGTGAGCAGTACTTC. As protein: CASLSGEQYF.

The rearrangement uses TRBV6-5 and TRBJ2-1; tentatively, D is TRBD2 (6 bases). The CDR3 covers 16 residues. Germline CDR1 MNHEY, CDR2 SVGAGI. V lost 4 bases to trimming and J lost 8 bases, with 21 bases between them. Here the CDR3 reads CASSSRDFSTWDEQFF. CDR3 nucleotides: TGTGCCAGCAGTTCTAGGGACTTCTCAACTTGGGATGAGCAGTTCTTC.

The rearrangement uses TRBV7-9 and TRBJ2-2, with D hard to call. Per germline, CDR1 SEHNR and CDR2 FQNEAQ (reference sequence). The CDR3 has 15 residues. Trimming removed 5 bases from V and 5 bases from J, with 15 bases in between. The CDR3 nucleotides read TGTGCCAGCAGCCTCGGGTCCGTTGGGACCGGGGAGCTGTTTTTT. Translating gives CASSLGSVGTGELFF.

The V call is TRBV7-9, the J call TRBJ1-2; the D is unclear. Germline CDR1 and CDR2: SEHNR and FQNEAQ (reference sequence). Trimming cost V 3 bases and J 2 bases, with 10 bases left between them. The CDR3 is 14 residues long. In nucleotides, the CDR3 is TGTGCCAGCAGCTTCGTGGCAGTCAACTATGGCTACACCTTC. It translates to CASSFVAVNYGYTF.

The gene calls are TRBV11-3 and TRBJ1-1, with 8 positions matching TRBD1. CDR1 and CDR2 from the germline V gene are SGHNT and YENEEA. V gave up 5 bases and J gave up 3 bases; unmatched junction bases: 14. The CDR3 is 17 amino acids. CDR3 in amino acids: CASSPGDRPLGDTEAFF. The CDR3 DNA reads as TGTGCCAGCAGCCCGGGGGACAGGCCCCTTGGGGACACTGAAGCTTTCTTT.

This chain connects TRBV9 to TRBJ1-5, with D hard to call. V lost 3 bases and J lost 5, with 9 bases in between. CDR3 length equals 13 residues. Per germline, CDR1 SGDLS and CDR2 YYNGEE. Here the CDR3 reads CASSGSGDQPQHF. Here the CDR3 DNA reads TGTGCCAGCAGCGGATCCGGGGATCAGCCCCAGCATTTT.